This passage covers 27 T cell receptor beta chains from one sample sequenced in a study of post-analysis software for immune sequencing data (dated by TCRdb to between 2015 and 2016). On the study overall, not on this receptor specifically: A handful of TRBV segments, including TRBV5-6, TRBV5-1 and TRBV20-1, were significantly more frequent in patients than controls.

Preparation of the library involved PCR. The run used an Illumina HiSeq 2500. Unique molecular identifiers were incorporated into TCR beta cDNA libraries to reduce PCR and sequencing biases. Using fastp trimming at Q25 and MiXCR clonotype assembly, TCRdb reanalyzed the public sequencing data and kept in-frame beta chains. Every distinct CDR3 protein forms one entry, paired with its most common genes and DNA. The sample contains almost 700,000 distinct CDR3 sequences, about 60% of them found a single time. About 11% of the sample lies in the top ten. These TCRs are of unknown antigen specificity. Material for sequencing was blood. Every receptor here comes from a girl aged 2 to 9 with multiple sclerosis.

This clonotype was seen only a few times. The chain employs TRBV2 and TRBJ2-3; D unresolved. This CDR3 region has 15 residues. Germline V lookup: CDR1 SNHLY, CDR2 FYNNEI. Trimming stripped 3 bases from V and 2 bases from J, with 12 bases between. CDR3 residues: CASSDREILTDTQYF. The CDR3 bases are TGTGCCAGCAGTGACAGAGAGATCCTCACAGATACGCAGTATTTT.

This clonotype has only a few counts. The genes are TRBV12-3 or TRBV12-4 and TRBJ2-4, with D perhaps matching TRBD2 (5 bases). V was pared by 6 bases and J by 2 bases, with 14 bases between. CDR3 size: 15 residues. The CDR3 DNA reads TGTGCCAGCAGCCCCTTACTAGGCTCCAAAAACATTCAGTACTTC. Its translation: CASSPLLGSKNIQYF.

The chain employs TRBV7-8 and TRBJ2-5; 7 nucleotides match TRBD1. V was clipped by 5 bases and J by 5 bases; unmatched bases: 11. CDR1 is SGHVS and CDR2 is FQNEAQ in the germline V gene. This CDR3 region has 15 residues. This CDR3 reads CASSQQGETKETQYF. The DNA for the CDR3 is TGTGCCAGCAGCCAGCAGGGGGAGACGAAGGAGACCCAGTACTTC.

This clonotype turned up a few times. The CDR3 is CASSSRTDEQYF. In DNA, the CDR3 is TGTGCCAGCAGCTCCAGGACGGACGAGCAGTACTTC. V usage is TRBV7-9 and J usage is TRBJ2-7; D is unclear. Germline CDR1 is SEHNR and CDR2 is FQNEAQ (reference sequence). The CDR3 is 12 amino acids. V was trimmed by 4 bases and J by 5 bases, leaving 9 bases between them.

The chain has TRBV10-2 and TRBJ2-4; no clear D. The CDR3 is made up of 14 amino acids. Per germline, CDR1 WSHSY and CDR2 SAAADI. V was pared by 8 bases and J by 1 base, with 12 bases between. For the CDR3, the DNA is TGCGCCAGCGAAGGTAACGATGCCAAAAACATTCAGTACTTC. As protein: CASEGNDAKNIQYF.

This chain uses TRBV28 with TRBJ2-6; 11 bases align to TRBD1. CDR1 is MDHEN, CDR2 SYDVKM, per germline. The CDR3 extends over 14 amino acids. CDR3 sequence: CAGQGASGANVLTF. The DNA for the CDR3 is TGTGCTGGACAGGGGGCTTCTGGGGCCAACGTCCTGACTTTC.

This clonotype was seen a few times. The rearrangement links TRBV20-1 to TRBJ2-1; TRBD2 matches at 8 bases. The length of the CDR3 is 13 residues. The germline CDR1 and CDR2 sequences are DFQATT and SNEGSKA (reference sequence). DNA for the CDR3: TGCATGGTACCGGGACTAGGGGCAAAGGGGCAGTTCTTC. Translation: CMVPGLGAKGQFF.

V usage is TRBV9 and J usage is TRBJ2-4; D is perhaps TRBD2 (5 bases). The better agreement between TRBJ2-7 and the DNA end casts doubt on the J call. The germline CDR1 and CDR2 sequences are SGDLS and YYNGEE. This CDR3 has 14 amino acids. CDR3 sequence reads: CASSVGGFDHEQYF. CDR3 sequence (DNA): TGTGCCAGCAGCGTAGGCGGGTTCGACCACGAGCAGTACTTC.

The chain combines TRBV6-2 or TRBV6-3 with TRBJ2-3; 8 bases align to TRBD1. V shed 5 bases, J shed 8 bases, and the junction held 12 bases outside the gene matches. This CDR3 spans 15 amino acids. CDR1 is MNHEY, CDR2 SVGEGT, per germline. The CDR3 is CASSRAATGAFTQYF. The CDR3, as DNA: TGTGCCAGCAGTCGAGCTGCGACAGGGGCCTTTACGCAGTATTTT.

V gene TRBV14 combines with J gene TRBJ2-1; perhaps TRBD2 as D (5 bases). Trimming stripped 1 base from V and 4 bases from J, with 14 bases between. CDR1 and CDR2 from the germline V gene are SGHDN and FVKESK. The CDR3 runs to 16 residues. The CDR3 spells CASSQAPGMSYNEQFF. The CDR3 DNA follows: TGTGCCAGCAGCCAAGCGCCGGGGATGTCTTACAATGAGCAGTTCTTC.

This clonotype was seen a few times. This chain joins TRBV10-3 and TRBJ2-1; tentatively, D is TRBD1 (6 bases). This CDR3 region has 15 residues. Germline lookup yields CDR1 ENHRY and CDR2 SYGVKD. Trimming left V 2 bases short and J 5 bases short, with 13 bases between. The CDR3 DNA reads TGTGCCATCAGTGAGAGGGGGAGCGGAGACAATGAGCAGTTCTTC. This sequence encodes CAISERGSGDNEQFF.

The gene calls are TRBV12-3 or TRBV12-4 and TRBJ2-3; 9 nucleotides align to TRBD2. This CDR3 region has 17 residues. V shed 6 bases, J shed 0 bases, and the junction held 10 bases outside the gene matches. The CDR3 DNA is TGTGCCAGCAGCTTCGTCTTAGCGGGGGTGAGCACAGATACGCAGTATTTT. It encodes CASSFVLAGVSTDTQYF.

This clonotype was seen only a few times. This chain joins TRBV7-2 and TRBJ2-6; the D is unclear. The CDR3 runs to 15 residues. CDR1 SGHTA and CDR2 FQGNSA come from the germline V gene. Trimming shortened V by 2 bases and J by 0 bases, and 5 bases separated the two germline ends. CDR3 sequence reads: CASSLTVSGANVLTF. CDR3 in DNA: TGTGCCAGCAGCTTAACGGTCTCTGGGGCCAACGTCCTGACTTTC.

The rearrangement joins TRBV12-3 or TRBV12-4 to TRBJ1-5, with D unclear. The CDR3 is made up of 12 amino acids. V was trimmed by 7 bases and J by 2 bases, leaving 6 bases between them. In nucleotides, the CDR3 is TGTGCCAGCAACCAGGGCAATCAGCCCCAGCATTTT. Encoded protein: CASNQGNQPQHF.

The genes are TRBV7-2 and TRBJ2-3; 12 nucleotides align to TRBD2. Trimming removed 5 bases from V and 7 bases from J; junction bases left unmatched: 7. The germline CDR1 and CDR2 sequences are SGHTA and FQGNSA. The CDR3 has 15 residues. CDR3 loop: CASSLDRTSGNTQYF. The CDR3 DNA reads as TGTGCCAGCAGCCTAGACCGGACTAGCGGGAATACGCAGTATTTT.

This sequence joins TRBV20-1 and TRBJ2-3, with a tentative D call TRBD1 (6 bases). CDR3 length: 14 amino acids. V was trimmed by 3 bases and J by 4 bases, leaving 14 bases between them. Germline V gives CDR1 DFQATT, CDR2 SNEGSKA (reference sequence). CDR3 sequence (DNA): TGCAGTGCTAGGGACAGACCGTGGGCAGATACGCAGTATTTT. It is translated as CSARDRPWADTQYF.

The chain joins TRBV7-3 to TRBJ2-7, with TRBD2 as a possible D gene (6 bases). In germline, CDR1 is SGHTA, CDR2 FQGTGA. The CDR3 is made up of 15 amino acids. Trimming shortened V by 5 bases and J by 7 bases, and 21 bases separated the two germline ends. CDR3 protein: CASSNGGGNYNEQYF. In nucleotides, the CDR3 is TGTGCCAGCAGCAACGGGGGAGGCAACTACAATGAGCAGTACTTC.

V gene TRBV7-6 combines with J gene TRBJ2-7; TRBD1 matches 7 bases. The germline gives CDR1 SGHVS, CDR2 FNYEAQ. The CDR3 contains 14 residues. The V and J ends lost 4 bases and 3 bases, in that order; junction bases with no gene match: 6. The CDR3 spells CASSSARDSYEQYF. DNA of the CDR3: TGTGCCAGCAGCTCAGCCCGGGACAGCTACGAGCAGTACTTC.

This clonotype was found a few times. V usage is TRBV5-1 and J usage is TRBJ2-7; D is uncertain. With 2 bases removed from V and 6 bases from J, the gap between germline ends came to 9 bases. There are 12 residues in the CDR3. Germline lookup yields CDR1 SGHRS and CDR2 YFSETQ. The CDR3 DNA reads TGCGCCAGCAGCTTCGACCCCTCCGAGCAGTACTTC. Amino acids: CASSFDPSEQYF.

V is TRBV20-1 and J is TRBJ1-6, with a tentative D call TRBD1 (5 bases). From germline, CDR1 is DFQATT and CDR2 SNEGSKA (reference sequence). This CDR3 is built from 19 residues. Trimming left V 3 bases short and J 6 bases short, with 27 bases between. CDR3 sequence: CSARGTGWKSGNFNSPLHF. In DNA, the CDR3 is TGCAGTGCTAGGGGGACGGGGTGGAAGTCAGGAAACTTTAATTCACCCCTCCACTTT.

The V and J genes are TRBV3-1 and TRBJ1-6; no clear D gene. V was trimmed by 1 base and J by 0 bases, leaving 7 bases between them. CDR3 length: 16 residues. Germline-derived CDR1 and CDR2 are LGHDT and YNNKEL (reference sequence). The CDR3 bases are TGTGCCAGCAGCCAAGTCGTCGGCTCCTATAATTCACCCCTCCACTTT. It encodes CASSQVVGSYNSPLHF.

This clonotype was seen a few times. This chain joins TRBV13 and TRBJ2-7; possibly TRBD1 for D (6 bases). Germline V CDR1 and CDR2: PRHDT, FYEKMQ (reference sequence). This CDR3 has 15 residues. Trimming took off 6 bases at V and 3 bases at J, with 18 bases between the two ends. Here the CDR3 DNA reads TGTGCCAGCAGACACTTAAGCAGGGGTGGCTACGAGCAGTACTTC. This translates into CASRHLSRGGYEQYF.

This chain uses TRBV20-1 with TRBJ2-7; TRBD2 aligns across 7 bases. The CDR3 has 17 amino acids. The V segment lost 0 bases and the J segment 2 bases; nucleotides outside the gene matches: 13. The germline V gene encodes CDR1 DFQATT and CDR2 SNEGSKA (reference sequence). Written as DNA, the CDR3 is TGCAGTGCTAGAGATCTTCAGACGGGGGGTTTCCCCTACGAGCAGTACTTC. Translation gives CSARDLQTGGFPYEQYF.

The chain couples TRBV11-2 to TRBJ1-1; D is unclear. This CDR3 is 12 amino acids long. CDR1 and CDR2 from the germline V gene are SGHAT and FQNNGV. Deletions cut 6 bases from V and 1 base from J, with 6 bases between. CDR3 in DNA: TGTGCCAGCAGACTTCCGAACACTGAAGCTTTCTTT. It translates to CASRLPNTEAFF.

This clonotype was detected a few times. V gene TRBV25-1 combines with J gene TRBJ2-7; D remains ambiguous. Trimming pared 4 bases from V and 5 bases from J, leaving 3 bases between. This CDR3 contains 10 residues. Per germline, CDR1 MGHDK and CDR2 SYGVNS. CDR3 in DNA: TGTGCCAGCAGTGGGAACGAGCAGTACTTC. Translating gives CASSGNEQYF.

This clonotype has only a few counts. The chain links TRBV7-9 to TRBJ2-5; TRBD1 or TRBD2 may be the D gene (5 bases each). TRBJ2-7 matches the DNA end more closely, so the J call is doubtful. This CDR3 has 17 residues. Germline CDR1 and CDR2: SEHNR and FQNEAQ (reference sequence). The CDR3: CASSLGGEGEGSNEQYF. The CDR3 DNA is TGTGCCAGCAGCTTAGGGGGCGAGGGCGAGGGTTCAAACGAGCAGTACTTC.

The CDR3 sequence: CASSYEGALLAPYNEQFF. The CDR3 DNA reads as TGTGCCAGCAGTTACGAGGGGGCCCTTCTGGCACCCTACAATGAGCAGTTCTTC. V gene TRBV6-5 combines with J gene TRBJ2-1; 7 nucleotides match TRBD1. CDR1 and CDR2 from the germline V gene are MNHEY and SVGAGI. V shed 2 bases and J 2 bases; nucleotides not matched to a gene: 12. The CDR3 has 18 amino acids.